This T cell receptor (beta chain) was recorded in a study of control samples from healthy donors and cancer patients. Libraries were prepared by immunoSEQ multiplex PCR; TCRdb keeps only in-frame clonotypes and omits some of them. This table holds 35,000 to 55,000 clones, 70% to 75% found once. The CDR3 covers 16 residues. V was clipped by 4 bases and J by 5 bases; unmatched bases: 13. CDR1 and CDR2 (germline): LGHDT, YNNKEL (reference sequence). This TCR was sampled from a male donor with melanoma. This chain joins TRBV3-1 (or the pseudogene TRBV3-2) and TRBJ2-7, with 8 bases matching TRBD1. Sequenced: formalin-fixed, paraffin-embedded tissue. The CDR3 nucleotides are TGTGCCAGCAGCCCTGTCCGCGACAGGGGTCACCACGAGCAGTACTTC. This codes for CASSPVRDRGHHEQYF.